The sequence of this T cell receptor beta chain was determined in a study of OX40 agonist ivuxolimab in advanced cancers. The table came from immunoSEQ multiplex PCR; TCRdb's copy has only in-frame clones and leaves some out. The top ten hold approximately 10% of the sample, which has about 10,000 clones, 88% seen once. Per the germline V gene, CDR1 is KGHSH and CDR2 is LQKENI. This CDR3 has 14 residues. The V end lost 1 base, the J end lost 2 bases, and 7 bases lay between the germline ends. The V and J genes are TRBV18 and TRBJ2-3; D perhaps matches TRBD1 (5 bases). This sequence was found in an adult with an advanced solid tumor such as melanoma, head and neck, liver or kidney cancer. The sample here was CD4+ or CD8+ T cells sorted from blood, taken in a trial of the OX40 agonist ivuxolimab. DNA of the CDR3: TGTGCCAGCTCACCACGACAGAACACAGATACGCAGTATTTT. Its protein is CASSPRQNTDTQYF.